A selection of T cell receptor beta chains follows, all from one sample in a study of cytomegalovirus exposure and HLA in healthy donors. Sequencing used immunoSEQ multiplex PCR; TCRdb keeps in-frame clones, though not all of them. Of about 110,000 clones in the sample, around 87% are singletons; the top ten hold roughly 1.4%. The sequenced sample consisted of PBMCs. Every receptor here comes from a woman between 25 and 40 years old in good health and CMV-seropositive. Each CDR3 is given with its conserved first and last residue. The D gene is left open where the match is weak. Not all rows give a size; the values are once, few, many and, for expanded clones, a class.

J: TRBJ2-7
size: .
V: TRBV20-1
D: TRBD2
CDR3: CSARTSVGQYF
DNA: TGCAGTGCCCGGACTAGCGTAGGGCAGTACTTC

J: TRBJ2-7
size: .
V: TRBV9
D: .
CDR3: CASSQGGGEQYF
DNA: TGTGCCAGCAGTCAGGGGGGTGGAGAGCAGTACTTC

J: TRBJ2-1
size: .
V: TRBV19
D: TRBD1
CDR3: CASTPGQVTYNEQFF
DNA: TGTGCCAGTACCCCGGGACAGGTTACCTACAATGAGCAGTTCTTC

J: TRBJ2-3
size: .
V: TRBV18
D: TRBD2
CDR3: CASSPQSGSRGATQYF
DNA: TGTGCCAGCTCACCACAAAGCGGGAGCCGTGGAGCTACGCAGTATTTT

J: TRBJ2-3
size: once
V: TRBV5-6
D: TRBD2
CDR3: CASSLWRGGSGTDTQYF
DNA: TGTGCCAGCAGCTTGTGGCGCGGGGGATCGGGCACAGATACGCAGTATTTT

J: TRBJ2-7
size: .
V: TRBV5-1
D: TRBD1
CDR3: CASSLAWDRGSYEQYF
DNA: TGCGCCAGCAGCTTGGCCTGGGACAGGGGCTCCTACGAGCAGTACTTC

J: TRBJ1-2
size: .
V: TRBV4-3
D: .
CDR3: CASSRGGREGYTF
DNA: TGCGCCAGCAGCCGCGGGGGCAGGGAGGGCTACACCTTC

J: TRBJ1-4
size: .
V: TRBV4-2
D: .
CDR3: CASSQDGGSNEKLFF
DNA: TGTGCCAGCAGCCAAGATGGAGGGTCAAATGAAAAACTGTTTTTT

J: TRBJ2-2
size: .
V: TRBV27
D: .
CDR3: CASSLVAAMNTGELFF
DNA: TGTGCCAGCAGTTTAGTAGCGGCCATGAACACCGGGGAGCTGTTTTTT

J: TRBJ2-7
size: few
V: TRBV2
D: TRBD2
CDR3: CASCSGGYYEQYF
DNA: TGTGCCAGCTGTAGCGGGGGGTACTACGAGCAGTACTTC

J: TRBJ2-1
size: .
V: TRBV9
D: TRBD1
CDR3: CASSVGNRGSNEQFF
DNA: TGTGCCAGCAGCGTAGGAAACAGGGGTTCCAATGAGCAGTTCTTC

J: TRBJ2-7
size: .
V: TRBV6-1
D: TRBD2
CDR3: CASSEAGLGLDEQYF
DNA: TGTGCCAGCAGTGAAGCGGGACTAGGTCTCGACGAGCAGTACTTC

J: TRBJ2-7
size: .
V: TRBV27
D: .
CDR3: CASSLRAGWGQFYEQYF
DNA: TGTGCCAGCAGTCTCAGGGCGGGGTGGGGACAGTTCTACGAGCAGTACTTC

J: TRBJ2-2
size: .
V: TRBV5-4
D: TRBD2
CDR3: CASSRLAGGQTGELFF
DNA: TGTGCCAGCAGCCGTCTGGCGGGGGGCCAGACCGGGGAGCTGTTTTTT

J: TRBJ1-1
size: .
V: TRBV5-1
D: .
CDR3: CASSLDSMNTEAFF
DNA: TGCGCCAGCAGCTTGGACAGCATGAACACTGAAGCTTTCTTT

J: TRBJ2-3
size: .
V: TRBV9
D: TRBD2
CDR3: CASSGSGTSLDTQYF
DNA: TGTGCCAGCAGCGGATCCGGGACTAGCCTAGATACGCAGTATTTT

J: TRBJ2-7
size: .
V: TRBV7-2
D: .
CDR3: CASSPSGAGRFYEQYF
DNA: TGTGCCAGCAGCCCCAGCGGAGCGGGCAGGTTCTACGAGCAGTACTTC

J: TRBJ1-1
size: .
V: TRBV20-1
D: .
CDR3: CSASGPGGAFF
DNA: TGCAGTGCCTCAGGCCCTGGTGGGGCTTTCTTT